This T cell receptor (beta chain) stems from a study of cytomegalovirus exposure and HLA in healthy donors. Study conclusions and caveats: Subsequent analysis showed first-cohort TCR clusters tending to co-occur in 95 to 150 validation repertoires.

Trimming removed 6 bases from V and 3 bases from J; junction bases left unmatched: 8. This CDR3 region has 15 residues. Germline loops: CDR1 LNHDA, CDR2 SQIVND (reference sequence). In regard to this clone: What it recognizes is unknown.

Some clones are missing from TCRdb's copy, which holds only in-frame ones; the method was immunoSEQ multiplex PCR. The repertoire includes some 200,000 clones, around 82% of them detected once, and 2.5% to 3% sits in the top ten. The source material was PBMCs. The receptor was derived from a woman under 30 in good health and CMV-seropositive. The J gene is TRBJ1-5, the V gene TRBV19, with 7 bases matching TRBD1. CDR3 sequence: CASRPPGGINQPQHF. Written as DNA, the CDR3 is TGTGCCAGTAGACCCCCAGGGGGGATCAATCAGCCCCAGCATTTT.